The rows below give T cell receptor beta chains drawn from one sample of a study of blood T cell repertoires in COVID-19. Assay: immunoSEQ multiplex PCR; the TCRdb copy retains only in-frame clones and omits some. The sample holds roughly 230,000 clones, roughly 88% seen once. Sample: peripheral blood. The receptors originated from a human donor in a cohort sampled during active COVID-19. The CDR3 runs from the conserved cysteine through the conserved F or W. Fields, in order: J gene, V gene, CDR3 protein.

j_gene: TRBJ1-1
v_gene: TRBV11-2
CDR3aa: CASSSRGRRRSEAFF

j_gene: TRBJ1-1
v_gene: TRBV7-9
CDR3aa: CASSSTDRERTNTEAFF

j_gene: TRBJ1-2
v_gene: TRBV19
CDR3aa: CASSTPGTDYGYTF

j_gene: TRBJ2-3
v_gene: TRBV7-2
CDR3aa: CASSSRPGLAVTDTQYF

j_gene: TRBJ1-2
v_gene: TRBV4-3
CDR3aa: CASSQDPAGYGYTF

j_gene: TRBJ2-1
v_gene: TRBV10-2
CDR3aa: CASIAGDNEQFF

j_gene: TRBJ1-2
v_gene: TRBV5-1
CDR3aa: CASSLAPPGNGYTF

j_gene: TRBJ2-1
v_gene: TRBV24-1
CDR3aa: CATSDPTGTSVNEQFF

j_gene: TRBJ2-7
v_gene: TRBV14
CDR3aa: CASSHRQGVGYEQYF

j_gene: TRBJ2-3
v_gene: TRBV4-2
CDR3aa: CASSQKIEGDGDTQYF

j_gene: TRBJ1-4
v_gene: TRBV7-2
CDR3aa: CASSQGAGGSNEKLFF

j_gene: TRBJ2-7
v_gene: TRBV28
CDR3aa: CASSSRQGIYEQYF

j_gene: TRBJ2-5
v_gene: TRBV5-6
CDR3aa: CASRVFSGIQETQYF

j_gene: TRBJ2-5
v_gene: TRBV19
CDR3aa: CASHTGGEETQYF

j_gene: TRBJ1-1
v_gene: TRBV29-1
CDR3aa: CSVHPDRGLTEAFF

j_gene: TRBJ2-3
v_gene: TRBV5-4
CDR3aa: CASSFDYSDTQYF

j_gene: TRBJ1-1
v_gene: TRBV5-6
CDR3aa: CASSLPQGEAFF

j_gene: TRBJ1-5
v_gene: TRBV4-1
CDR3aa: CASSQESTGNQPQHF

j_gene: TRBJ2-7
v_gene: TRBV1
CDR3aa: CTSLLGRTSGRPSSYEQYF

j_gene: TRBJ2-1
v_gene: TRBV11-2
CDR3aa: CASSYRTGRYNEQFF

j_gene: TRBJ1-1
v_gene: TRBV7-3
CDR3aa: CASSLSRADLNAAFF

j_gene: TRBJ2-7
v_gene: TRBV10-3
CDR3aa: CAISLTGGANEQYF

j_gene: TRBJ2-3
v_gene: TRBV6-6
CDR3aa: CASQAPPDTQYF

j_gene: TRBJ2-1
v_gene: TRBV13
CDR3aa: CASSLGLRERGGPYNEQFF

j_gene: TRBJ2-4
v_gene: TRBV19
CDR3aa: CASSSRGQGAKFAKNIQYF

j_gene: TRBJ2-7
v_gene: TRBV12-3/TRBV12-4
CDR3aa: CASSLHSRGEQYF